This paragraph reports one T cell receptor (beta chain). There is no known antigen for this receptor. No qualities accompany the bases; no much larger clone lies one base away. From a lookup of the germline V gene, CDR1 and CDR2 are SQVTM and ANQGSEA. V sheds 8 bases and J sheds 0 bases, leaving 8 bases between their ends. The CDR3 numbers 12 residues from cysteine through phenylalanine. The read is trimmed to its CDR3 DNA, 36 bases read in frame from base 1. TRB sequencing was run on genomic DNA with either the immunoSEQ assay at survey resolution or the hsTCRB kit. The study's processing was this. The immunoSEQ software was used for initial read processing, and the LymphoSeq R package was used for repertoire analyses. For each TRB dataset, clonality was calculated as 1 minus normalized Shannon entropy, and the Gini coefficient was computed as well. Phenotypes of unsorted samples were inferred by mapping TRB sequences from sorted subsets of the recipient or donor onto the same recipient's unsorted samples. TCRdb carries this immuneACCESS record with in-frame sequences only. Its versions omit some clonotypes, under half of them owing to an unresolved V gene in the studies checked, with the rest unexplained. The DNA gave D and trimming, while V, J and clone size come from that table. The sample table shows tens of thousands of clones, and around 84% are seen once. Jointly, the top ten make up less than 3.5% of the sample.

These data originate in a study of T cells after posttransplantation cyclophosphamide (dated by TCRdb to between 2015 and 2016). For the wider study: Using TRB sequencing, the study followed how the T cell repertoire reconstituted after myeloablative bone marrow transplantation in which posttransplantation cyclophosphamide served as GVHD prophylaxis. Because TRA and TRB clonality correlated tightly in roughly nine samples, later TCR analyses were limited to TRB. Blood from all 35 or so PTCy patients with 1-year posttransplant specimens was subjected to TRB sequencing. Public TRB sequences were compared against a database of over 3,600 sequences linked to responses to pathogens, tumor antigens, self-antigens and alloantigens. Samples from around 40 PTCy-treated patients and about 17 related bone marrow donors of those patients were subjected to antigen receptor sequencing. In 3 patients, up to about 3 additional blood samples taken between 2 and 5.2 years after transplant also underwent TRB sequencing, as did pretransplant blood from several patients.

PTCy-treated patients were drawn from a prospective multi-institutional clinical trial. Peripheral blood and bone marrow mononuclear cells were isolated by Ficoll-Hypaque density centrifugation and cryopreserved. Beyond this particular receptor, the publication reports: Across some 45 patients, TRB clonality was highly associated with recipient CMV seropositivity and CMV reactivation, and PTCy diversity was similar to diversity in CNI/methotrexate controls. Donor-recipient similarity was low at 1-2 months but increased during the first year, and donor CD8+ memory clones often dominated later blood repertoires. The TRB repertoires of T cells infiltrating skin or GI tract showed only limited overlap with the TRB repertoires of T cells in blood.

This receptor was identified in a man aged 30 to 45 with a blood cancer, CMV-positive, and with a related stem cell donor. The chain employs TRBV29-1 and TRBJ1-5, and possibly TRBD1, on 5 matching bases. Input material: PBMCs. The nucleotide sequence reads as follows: TGCAGCATCAGGGATAGCAATCAGCCCCAGCATTTT. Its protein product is CSIRDSNQPQHF.